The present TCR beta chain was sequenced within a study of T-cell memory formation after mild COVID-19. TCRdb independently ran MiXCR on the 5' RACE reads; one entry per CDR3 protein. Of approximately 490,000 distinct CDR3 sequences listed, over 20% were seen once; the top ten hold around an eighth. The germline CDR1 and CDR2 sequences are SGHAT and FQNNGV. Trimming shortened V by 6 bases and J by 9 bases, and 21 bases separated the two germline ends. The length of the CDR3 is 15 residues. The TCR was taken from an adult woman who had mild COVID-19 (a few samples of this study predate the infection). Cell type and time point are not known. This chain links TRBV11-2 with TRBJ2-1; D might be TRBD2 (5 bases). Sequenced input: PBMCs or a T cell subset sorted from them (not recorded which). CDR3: CASRSGPSQTGEQFF. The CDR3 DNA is TGTGCCAGCAGAAGCGGACCTAGTCAAACGGGTGAGCAGTTCTTC.